The rows below give T cell receptor beta chains drawn from one sample of a study of T cell changes during pregnancy in multiple sclerosis. TCRdb keeps only in-frame clones here, not all; method: immunoSEQ multiplex PCR. The sample lists over 70,000 clones, approximately 92% seen once, with roughly 4% in the top ten. The sample was peripheral blood, taken in the first trimester of pregnancy. All receptors come from a female donor with multiple sclerosis, enrolled in a pregnancy study. CDR3s include the opening cysteine and the closing phenylalanine or tryptophan. A D gene is named only where the DNA matches it firmly. Where a row states a size, it is once, few, many or the class of an expanded clone; other rows omit it.

CDR3 DNA	CDR3 protein	clone size	V gene	D gene	J gene
TGTGCCAGCAGCTTGAGCGCCTGGGAAGAGACCCAGTACTTC	CASSLSAWEETQYF	.	TRBV5-6	.	TRBJ2-5
TGTGCCAGCTTTCCCCTCTTGGGCGAGACCCAGTACTTC	CASFPLLGETQYF	.	TRBV7-6	.	TRBJ2-5
TGTGCCAGCAGCCCGGGAGGGATGGATGCTTTCTTT	CASSPGGMDAFF	.	TRBV7-2	.	TRBJ1-1
TGTGCCAGCAGTGAGGACTCCGGGCTTTTGAACACTGAAGCTTTCTTT	CASSEDSGLLNTEAFF	.	TRBV6-1	.	TRBJ1-1
TGTGCCAGCAGGTCGGCAGATACGCAGTATTTT	CASRSADTQYF	.	TRBV27	.	TRBJ2-3
TGTGCCAGCACCCTCGTGGCAGGGAAGAACACCGGGGAGCTGTTTTTT	CASTLVAGKNTGELFF	.	TRBV7-9	.	TRBJ2-2
TGTGCCAGCGTCGGGACAGGCGAATATAATTCACCCCTCCACTTT	CASVGTGEYNSPLHF	.	TRBV27	TRBD1	TRBJ1-6
TGCGCCAGCAGCTGGGACACCTCCTACAATGAGCAGTTCTTC	CASSWDTSYNEQFF	.	TRBV5-1	.	TRBJ2-1
TGCGCCAGCAGCTTGGGACAGGAATTTAACTATGGCTACACCTTC	CASSLGQEFNYGYTF	.	TRBV5-1	.	TRBJ1-2
TGTGCCAGCAGCAAGCCGGTCTCTGGAAACACCATATATTTT	CASSKPVSGNTIYF	.	TRBV2	.	TRBJ1-3
TGCGCCAGCAGCCAACAACTAGCGGGGGTCAATGAGCAGTTCTTC	CASSQQLAGVNEQFF	once	TRBV4-1	TRBD2	TRBJ2-1
TGTGCCAGCAGTTCTCGACCCGGGGAGTACAATGAGCAGTTCTTC	CASSSRPGEYNEQFF	.	TRBV7-2	.	TRBJ2-1
TGCGCCAGCAGTCAACCGACAAGGAGCAATCAGCCCCAGCATTTT	CASSQPTRSNQPQHF	.	TRBV23-1	.	TRBJ1-5
TGTGCCAGTAACCCGACTGGGTTAAATTCACCCCTCCACTTT	CASNPTGLNSPLHF	.	TRBV19	.	TRBJ1-6
TGTGCCAGCAGCTTGGCGGCGGGCCATCTTACCGACGAGCAGTACTTC	CASSLAAGHLTDEQYF	.	TRBV5-8	.	TRBJ2-7
TGTGCCAGCAGTGAACTTCCGAGCTCCTACAATGAGCAGTTCTTC	CASSELPSSYNEQFF	.	TRBV6-4	.	TRBJ2-1
TGCGCCAGCAGCCATTCTCTGGGACAGGGGGTCGGCCGGGACTTC	CASSHSLGQGVGRDF	.	TRBV5-1	TRBD1	TRBJ2-7
TGTGCCAGCAGCTTAGAGCCCAGGGTAGATTCACCCCTCCACTTT	CASSLEPRVDSPLHF	.	TRBV7-9	.	TRBJ1-6
TGCAGCGTTACGCTGGGGACAGGGGTAGGCACTGAAGCTTTCTTT	CSVTLGTGVGTEAFF	few	TRBV29-1	TRBD1	TRBJ1-1
TGTGCCAGCAACCCCGGGAATGAGCAGTTCTTC	CASNPGNEQFF	.	TRBV2	.	TRBJ2-1
TGTGCCAGTCGACCTGCGGGTTCCCCCACAGATACGCAGTATTTT	CASRPAGSPTDTQYF	.	TRBV7-2	.	TRBJ2-3
TGTGCCAGCAGTTACTTCACAGGTTACGAGCAGTACTTC	CASSYFTGYEQYF	.	TRBV6-5	.	TRBJ2-7
TGCGCCAGCAGCCACGATGGACAGGGGAATCAGCCCCAGCATTTT	CASSHDGQGNQPQHF	.	TRBV5-1	TRBD1	TRBJ1-5
TGTGCCAGCACGCAGGGCTCTCTGAACACTGAAGCTTTCTTT	CASTQGSLNTEAFF	once	TRBV6-1	.	TRBJ1-1
TGTGCCAGCAGTTACAGCCCGGGACACCTCACAGATACGCAGTATTTT	CASSYSPGHLTDTQYF	.	TRBV6-6	.	TRBJ2-3
TGTGCCAGCAGCTTTCCCGGCAGGGGTTCCGGGGAGCTGTTTTTT	CASSFPGRGSGELFF	.	TRBV11-2	.	TRBJ2-2
TGTGCCAGCACCGAAGCGGGGGGGCCCCAAGAGACCCAGTACTTC	CASTEAGGPQETQYF	.	TRBV9	TRBD2	TRBJ2-5
TGTGCCAGCAGCTTGGACAGGGAGGGGGACACCTTC	CASSLDREGDTF	.	TRBV5-4	.	TRBJ1-2
TGTGCCATCAGTGACCCCCTAGCGGGGGGGCTTTTCGAGCAGTACTTC	CAISDPLAGGLFEQYF	.	TRBV10-3	TRBD2	TRBJ2-7
TGTGCCAGCAGCGCGATCGGGGGGGAGGTCACCGGGGAGCTGTTTTTT	CASSAIGGEVTGELFF	.	TRBV9	TRBD2	TRBJ2-2
TGTGCCAGCAGCCTAGGGGTTTTTAATTCACCCCTCCACTTT	CASSLGVFNSPLHF	.	TRBV27	.	TRBJ1-6
TGCGCCAGCAGCTTGCTGGGGGCGCAAGGAAACACCATATATTTT	CASSLLGAQGNTIYF	once	TRBV5-1	.	TRBJ1-3
TGTGCCAGTAGTTCCGACAGGGGAGAGGGGTCTGGCTACACCTTC	CASSSDRGEGSGYTF	.	TRBV19	TRBD1	TRBJ1-2
TGTGCCAGCAGTGAAGGGACAGGGGTTGGTCAACATGCCGCCTTCCCTAACTTC	CASSEGTGVGQHAAFPNF	.	TRBV2	TRBD1	TRBJ2-7
TGTGCCAGCAGCGCACAGGAGAATGAAAAACTGTTTTTT	CASSAQENEKLFF	.	TRBV6-6	.	TRBJ1-4
TGCGCCAGCAACCCAAACCTACGCGGGAACACCGGGGAGCTGTTTTTT	CASNPNLRGNTGELFF	.	TRBV5-1	.	TRBJ2-2
TGCGCCAGCAGCGGCAGTGAGCGGGGGGGGACAGATACGCAGTATTTT	CASSGSERGGTDTQYF	.	TRBV5-1	TRBD2	TRBJ2-3
TGTGCCAGCGCCCGACAGGGGTTGCATGAAGCTTTCTTT	CASARQGLHEAFF	.	TRBV18	TRBD1	TRBJ1-1
TGTGCCAGCAGTTACGGGGTGGAGGGCGGCTTCTATGGCTACACCTTC	CASSYGVEGGFYGYTF	.	TRBV6-5	.	TRBJ1-2
TGTGCCAGCTCTCCTCCGGGACAGGGGGCCGCCTCTGGAAACACCATATATTTT	CASSPPGQGAASGNTIYF	.	TRBV18	TRBD1	TRBJ1-3
TGTGCCAGCAGTGGAGGAAATAGCAATCAGCCCCAGCATTTT	CASSGGNSNQPQHF	once	TRBV2	.	TRBJ1-5
TGCGCCAGCAGCCATATAGCGGGGCACACAGATACGCAGTATTTT	CASSHIAGHTDTQYF	.	TRBV4-1	TRBD2	TRBJ2-3
TGCGCCAGCAGCCGCGGGATTGTCGGCACTGAAGCTTTCTTT	CASSRGIVGTEAFF	.	TRBV4-1	.	TRBJ1-1
TGTGCCAGCGGGCCAGTCCTAGCCAAAAACATTCAGTACTTC	CASGPVLAKNIQYF	.	TRBV2	.	TRBJ2-4
TGCAGCGTTCCCACTACCGTCGGCGCCAACGTCCTGACTTTC	CSVPTTVGANVLTF	.	TRBV29-1	.	TRBJ2-6
TGTGCCAGCAGCACCCGGACTAGCGGGGCGGAGACCCAGTACTTC	CASSTRTSGAETQYF	.	TRBV7-2	TRBD2	TRBJ2-5
TGTAGTCTAGCGGGGAGCTACGAGCAGTACTTC	CSLAGSYEQYF	.	TRBV19	TRBD2	TRBJ2-7
TGCGCCAGCAGTATGGACAGGGAAAACATTCAGTACTTC	CASSMDRENIQYF	.	TRBV10-1	TRBD1	TRBJ2-4
TGTGCCAGCAGCGTCCCCAGGGACAGGGGAACGGAGGCCGGGGAGCTGTTTTTT	CASSVPRDRGTEAGELFF	.	TRBV9	TRBD1	TRBJ2-2
TGTGCCAGCAGCCGGGCGGGACAGGGGAAAGGCTACACCTTC	CASSRAGQGKGYTF	.	TRBV5-4	TRBD1	TRBJ1-2
TGTGCCAGTAAGTCCAGCCAGGGCATTACCGGGGAGCTGTTTTTT	CASKSSQGITGELFF	.	TRBV19	.	TRBJ2-2
TGTGCCACCCAGACAGAGTATGGCTACACCTTC	CATQTEYGYTF	.	TRBV6-5	.	TRBJ1-2
TGCGCCAGCAGTGATTCGGGAGGGTTGATGACTTTCTTT	CASSDSGGLMTFF	.	TRBV10-1	.	TRBJ1-1
TGTGCCAGCAGCGGTTCCGGGACAATAGGACGGGAGACCCAGTACTTC	CASSGSGTIGRETQYF	.	TRBV7-9	.	TRBJ2-5
TGTGCCAGCAGTTACTCCAGACAGGAGCAGTTCTTC	CASSYSRQEQFF	.	TRBV6-5	.	TRBJ2-1
TGTGCCCCCAGCGGACAGGGGGCAGGCGAGCAGTACTTC	CAPSGQGAGEQYF	.	TRBV19	TRBD1	TRBJ2-7
TGCGCCAGCAGTGCCGGGAACACTGAAGCTTTCTTT	CASSAGNTEAFF	.	TRBV10-1	.	TRBJ1-1
TGTGCCAGCTCAATATTAGACTCCCAGCCCCAGCATTTT	CASSILDSQPQHF	few	TRBV18	.	TRBJ1-5
TGTGCCACCAGCAGGGGGCCATTAGCTAACTATGGCTACACCTTC	CATSRGPLANYGYTF	.	TRBV15	.	TRBJ1-2
TGTGCCAGCAGCTTAGTAGGAGCGGGCACTGAAGCTTTCTTT	CASSLVGAGTEAFF	.	TRBV7-9	.	TRBJ1-1